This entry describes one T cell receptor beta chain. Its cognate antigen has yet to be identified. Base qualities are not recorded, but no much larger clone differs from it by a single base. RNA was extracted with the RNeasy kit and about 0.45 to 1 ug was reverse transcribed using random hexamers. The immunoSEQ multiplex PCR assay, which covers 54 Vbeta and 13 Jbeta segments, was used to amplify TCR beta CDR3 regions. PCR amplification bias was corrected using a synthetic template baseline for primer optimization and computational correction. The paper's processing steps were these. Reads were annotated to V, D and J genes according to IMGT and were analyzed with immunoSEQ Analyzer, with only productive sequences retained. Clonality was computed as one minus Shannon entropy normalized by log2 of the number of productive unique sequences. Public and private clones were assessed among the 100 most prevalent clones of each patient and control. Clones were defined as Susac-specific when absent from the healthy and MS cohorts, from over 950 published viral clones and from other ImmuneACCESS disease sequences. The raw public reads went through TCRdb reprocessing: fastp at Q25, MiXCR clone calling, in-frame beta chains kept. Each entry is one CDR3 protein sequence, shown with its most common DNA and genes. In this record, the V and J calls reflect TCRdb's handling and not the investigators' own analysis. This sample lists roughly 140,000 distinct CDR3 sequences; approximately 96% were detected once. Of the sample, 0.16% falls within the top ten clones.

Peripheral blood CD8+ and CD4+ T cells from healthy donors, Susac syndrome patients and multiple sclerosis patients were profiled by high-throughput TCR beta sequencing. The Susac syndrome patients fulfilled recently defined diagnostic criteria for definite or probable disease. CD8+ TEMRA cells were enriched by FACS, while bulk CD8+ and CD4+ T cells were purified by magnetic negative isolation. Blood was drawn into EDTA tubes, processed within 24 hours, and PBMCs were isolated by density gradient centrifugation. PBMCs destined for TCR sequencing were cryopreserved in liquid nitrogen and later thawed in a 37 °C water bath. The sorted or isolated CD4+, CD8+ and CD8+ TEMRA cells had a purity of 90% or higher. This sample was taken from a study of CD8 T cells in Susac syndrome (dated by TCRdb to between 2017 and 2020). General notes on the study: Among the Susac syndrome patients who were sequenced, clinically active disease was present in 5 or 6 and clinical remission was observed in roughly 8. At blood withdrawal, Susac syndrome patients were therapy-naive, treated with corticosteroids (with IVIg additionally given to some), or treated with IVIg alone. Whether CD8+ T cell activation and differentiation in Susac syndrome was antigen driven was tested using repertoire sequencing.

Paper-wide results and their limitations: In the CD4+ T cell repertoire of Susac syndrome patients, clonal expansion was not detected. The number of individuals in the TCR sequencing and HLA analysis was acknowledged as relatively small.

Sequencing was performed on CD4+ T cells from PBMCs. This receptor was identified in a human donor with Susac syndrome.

The CDR3 region has the sequence CASSLLAGGPGKTQYF. The base sequence is TGTGCCAGCAGTTTGCTAGCGGGGGGGCCGGGGAAGACCCAGTACTTC. The sequence joins TRBV12-3 or TRBV12-4 to TRBJ2-5, with 12 central nucleotides matching TRBD2. Compared with germline, V lacks 3 bases and J lacks 6 bases; bases without a gene match: 8. The CDR3 sequence holds 16 residues, the cysteine and phenylalanine included. Only the CDR3 portion is preserved as DNA: 48 bases, with reading frame beginning at the first base.